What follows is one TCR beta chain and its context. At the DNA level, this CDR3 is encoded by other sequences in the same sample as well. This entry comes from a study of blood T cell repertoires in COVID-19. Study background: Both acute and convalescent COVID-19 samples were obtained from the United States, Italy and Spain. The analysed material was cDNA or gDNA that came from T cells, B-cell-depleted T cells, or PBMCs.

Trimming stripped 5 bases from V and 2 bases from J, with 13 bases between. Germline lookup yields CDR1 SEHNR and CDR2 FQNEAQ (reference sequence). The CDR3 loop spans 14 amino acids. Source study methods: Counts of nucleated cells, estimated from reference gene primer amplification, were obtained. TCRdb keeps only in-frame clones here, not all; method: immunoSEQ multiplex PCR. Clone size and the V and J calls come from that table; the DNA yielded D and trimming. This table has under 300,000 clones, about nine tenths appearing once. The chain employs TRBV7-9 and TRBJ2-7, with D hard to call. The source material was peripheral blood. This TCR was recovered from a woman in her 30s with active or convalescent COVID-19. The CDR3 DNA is TGTGCCAGCAGCCCCCCGGGTGGTGCCTACGAGCAGTACTTC. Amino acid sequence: CASSPPGGAYEQYF.